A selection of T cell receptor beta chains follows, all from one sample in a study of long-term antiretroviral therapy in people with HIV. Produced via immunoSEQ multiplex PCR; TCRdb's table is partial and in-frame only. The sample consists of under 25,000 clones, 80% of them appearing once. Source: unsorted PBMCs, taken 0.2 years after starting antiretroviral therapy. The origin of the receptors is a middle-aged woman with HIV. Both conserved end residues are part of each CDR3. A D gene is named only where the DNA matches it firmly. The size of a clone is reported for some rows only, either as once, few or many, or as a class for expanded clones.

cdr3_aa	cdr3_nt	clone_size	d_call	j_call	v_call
CASGTQPQHF	TGTGCCAGCGGGACTCAGCCCCAGCATTTT	.	.	TRBJ1-5	TRBV7-2
CASSPVEGSVSGANVLTF	TGTGCCAGCAGCCCCGTGGAGGGTTCAGTCTCTGGGGCCAACGTCCTGACTTTC	.	.	TRBJ2-6	TRBV4-2
CSVLGGIEAFF	TGCAGCGTTCTGGGGGGTATAGAAGCTTTCTTT	few	.	TRBJ1-1	TRBV29-1
CASRRTSGDEQFF	TGTGCCAGCAGGAGGACTAGTGGAGATGAGCAGTTCTTC	once	TRBD2	TRBJ2-1	TRBV6-1
CASSPPGAETQYF	TGTGCCAGCTCCCCACCGGGGGCAGAGACCCAGTACTTC	.	.	TRBJ2-5	TRBV18
CASSLGTSGYNEQFF	TGCGCCAGCAGCTTGGGTACTAGCGGCTACAATGAGCAGTTCTTC	.	TRBD2	TRBJ2-1	TRBV5-1
CASSSGYGGNYGYTF	TGCGCCAGCAGCTCGGGCTACGGTGGGAACTATGGCTACACCTTC	.	.	TRBJ1-2	TRBV5-1
CASSVGQYKMNYGYTF	TGTGCCAGCAGCGTGGGACAGTACAAAATGAACTATGGCTACACCTTC	once	TRBD1	TRBJ1-2	TRBV5-6
CASTGGRYQETQYF	TGTGCCAGTACAGGGGGCCGGTACCAAGAGACCCAGTACTTC	.	TRBD1	TRBJ2-5	TRBV5-4
CASCLRWGHEKLFF	TGTGCCAGTTGCTTACGATGGGGACATGAAAAACTGTTTTTT	.	.	TRBJ1-4	TRBV28
CASSYSGTGIYGYTF	TGTGCCAGCAGTTACTCGGGCACAGGGATATATGGCTACACCTTC	.	.	TRBJ1-2	TRBV6-6
CASSGPASGEAEAFF	TGTGCCAGCAGCGGCCCAGCAAGTGGGGAGGCTGAAGCTTTCTTT	.	.	TRBJ1-1	TRBV7-2
CASSISVGQRGEKLFF	TGTGCCAGTAGTATCTCTGTCGGACAGCGGGGTGAAAAACTGTTTTTT	.	.	TRBJ1-4	TRBV19
CASRDDRGNYGYTF	TGTGCCAGCAGGGATGACAGGGGGAACTATGGCTACACCTTC	few	TRBD1	TRBJ1-2	TRBV2
CASKGGEAFF	TGTGCCAGCAAGGGAGGGGAAGCTTTCTTT	.	.	TRBJ1-1	TRBV2
CASSPRNSLSTGELFF	TGTGCCAGCAGTCCCCGTAACAGTCTTTCGACCGGGGAGCTGTTTTTT	once	.	TRBJ2-2	TRBV27
CASSLVPEQETQYF	TGCGCCAGCAGCTTGGTACCAGAACAAGAGACCCAGTACTTC	.	.	TRBJ2-5	TRBV5-1
CASSLDGYSPLHF	TGTGCCAGCAGCTTGGACGGATATTCACCCCTCCACTTT	few	.	TRBJ1-6	TRBV5-4
CASSWVGELFF	TGTGCCAGCAGCTGGGTAGGGGAGCTGTTTTTT	.	.	TRBJ2-2	TRBV2
CASSLVYHEQYF	TGTGCCAGCAGCTTGGTCTACCACGAGCAGTACTTC	.	.	TRBJ2-7	TRBV5-6
CASSFSLRGAVSYEQYF	TGTGCCAGCAGTTTCTCTCTACGAGGGGCCGTTTCCTACGAGCAGTACTTC	.	.	TRBJ2-7	TRBV27
CASSSGLGGRDRELFF	TGTGCCAGCAGCTCCGGTCTAGGCGGGAGAGACAGGGAGCTGTTTTTT	.	TRBD2	TRBJ2-2	TRBV7-9
CAWSPGSSYNEQFF	TGTGCCTGGAGTCCTGGTAGCTCCTACAATGAGCAGTTCTTC	.	.	TRBJ2-1	TRBV30
CASSLAASSYEQYF	TGTGCCAGCAGCCTAGCGGCGTCCTCCTACGAGCAGTACTTC	.	TRBD2	TRBJ2-7	TRBV5-8
CASSFFGTGGSEQYF	TGCGCCAGCAGCTTTTTCGGGACAGGGGGCTCCGAGCAGTACTTC	few	TRBD1	TRBJ2-7	TRBV5-1
CASSLAGSQYFQETQYF	TGTGCCAGCAGCTTAGCAGGGTCCCAATACTTCCAAGAGACCCAGTACTTC	.	.	TRBJ2-5	TRBV7-9
CASSIAGPSYEQYF	TGTGCCAGTAGTATTGCAGGTCCCTCCTACGAGCAGTACTTC	.	.	TRBJ2-7	TRBV19
CATSRDGSSGANVLTF	TGTGCCACCAGCAGGGACGGGAGCTCTGGGGCCAACGTCCTGACTTTC	.	.	TRBJ2-6	TRBV15
CASSWSHSPLHF	TGTGCCAGCAGCTGGTCGCATTCACCCCTCCACTTT	.	.	TRBJ1-6	TRBV5-6
CSVHTPTYNEQFF	TGCAGCGTACACACGCCAACATACAATGAGCAGTTCTTC	few	.	TRBJ2-1	TRBV29-1
CASSLGPVNSGNTIYF	TGTGCCAGCAGCTTGGGACCTGTGAACTCTGGAAACACCATATATTTT	.	.	TRBJ1-3	TRBV5-5
CASRPETYEQYF	TGTGCCAGCAGACCGGAAACCTACGAGCAGTACTTC	.	.	TRBJ2-7	TRBV7-2
CASSYAVGANVLTF	TGCGCCAGCAGCTACGCGGTGGGGGCCAACGTCCTGACTTTC	.	.	TRBJ2-6	TRBV4-1
CASSRGGFYGYTF	TGTGCCAGCAGCCGAGGAGGTTTCTATGGCTACACCTTC	.	.	TRBJ1-2	TRBV7-9
CASSLGSSNEQFF	TGTGCCAGCAGCTTGGGGTCCTCCAATGAGCAGTTCTTC	.	.	TRBJ2-1	TRBV5-4
CASSPLGLAGGNEQFF	TGTGCCAGCAGCCCACTCGGACTAGCGGGGGGCAATGAGCAGTTCTTC	.	TRBD2	TRBJ2-1	TRBV5-6
CASSLAMGHRTF	TGTGCCAGCAGCTTGGCAATGGGGCACCGCACCTTC	once	.	TRBJ1-2	TRBV5-6
CASSRWMGGIDTQYF	TGTGCCAGCAGCCGGTGGATGGGGGGGATAGATACGCAGTATTTT	.	TRBD2	TRBJ2-3	TRBV14
CSVDSGGEAFF	TGCAGCGTTGATTCAGGGGGTGAAGCTTTCTTT	.	TRBD1	TRBJ1-1	TRBV29-1
CAWSTGQGATEAFF	TGTGCCTGGAGTACCGGACAGGGGGCGACTGAAGCTTTCTTT	.	TRBD1	TRBJ1-1	TRBV30
CARSLISPGGVGQPQHF	TGTGCCAGAAGCTTAATTTCCCCAGGGGGCGTGGGTCAGCCCCAGCATTTT	.	TRBD1	TRBJ1-5	TRBV5-3
CAGSQGMNTEAFF	TGTGCCGGGTCACAGGGGATGAACACTGAAGCTTTCTTT	once	TRBD1	TRBJ1-1	TRBV30
CAWSDPTSGAYNEQFF	TGTGCCTGGAGTGACCCCACTAGCGGAGCTTACAATGAGCAGTTCTTC	once	TRBD2	TRBJ2-1	TRBV30
CAIGRAGLDEKLFF	TGTGCCATCGGGAGGGCCGGGTTGGATGAAAAACTGTTTTTT	.	.	TRBJ1-4	TRBV10-3